The 10 T cell receptor beta chains below come from one sample, sequenced in a study of immune evolution from preneoplasia to lung adenocarcinoma. Using immunoSEQ multiplex PCR, the repertoire was profiled, and TCRdb retains in-frame clones only, with some absent. Here the sample spans around 6,200 clones, 80% to 90% being singletons. The sample comprised FFPE adjacent normal lung tissue. The receptors were sampled from a donor at least 70 years old with lung adenocarcinoma.

The rearrangement links TRBV7-6 to TRBJ2-7; D gene unclear. There are 13 residues in the CDR3. Germline V gene lookup returns CDR1 SGHVS and CDR2 FNYEAQ. Trimming took off 1 base at V and 3 bases at J, with 7 bases between the two ends. The CDR3 reads CASSLGRGYEQYF. The CDR3 DNA reads as TGTGCCAGCAGCTTAGGGCGAGGCTACGAGCAGTACTTC.

V is TRBV6-4 and J is TRBJ2-2; 7 bases line up with TRBD2. The CDR3 has 16 amino acids. The V gene end was trimmed by 7 bases and the J gene end by 4 bases; junction bases not matched to a gene: 12. Germline V gives CDR1 MRHNA, CDR2 SNTAGT. CDR3 residues: CASKYMAGEGTGELFF. The CDR3 bases are TGTGCCAGCAAGTATATGGCGGGAGAAGGCACCGGGGAGCTGTTTTTT.

The chain links TRBV10-3 to TRBJ2-7; 12 nucleotides agree with TRBD2. V lost 10 bases to trimming and J lost 3 bases; unmatched junction nucleotides: 4. The CDR3 runs to 13 residues. Germline V lookup: CDR1 ENHRY, CDR2 SYGVKD. The CDR3 sequence is CATQGLAGYEQYF. CDR3 nucleotides: TGTGCCACCCAGGGACTAGCGGGCTACGAGCAGTACTTC.

The rearrangement links TRBV27 to TRBJ2-1, with 7 nucleotides matching TRBD2. The V segment lost 8 bases and the J segment 9 bases; nucleotides outside the gene matches: 7. The germline gives CDR1 MNHEY, CDR2 SMNVEV (reference sequence). The CDR3 loop spans 12 amino acids. The CDR3 protein is CASLSRGGEQFF. The CDR3 nucleotides read TGTGCCAGCCTCTCCCGCGGGGGTGAGCAGTTCTTC.

The chain has TRBV6-5 and TRBJ1-2, with D hard to call. Deletions cut 0 bases from V and 4 bases from J, with 9 bases between. The CDR3 has 14 residues. From germline, CDR1 is MNHEY and CDR2 SVGAGI. CDR3 residues: CASSYSRTGYGYTF. The CDR3 region has the DNA TGTGCCAGCAGTTACTCGAGGACGGGCTATGGCTACACCTTC.

Turning to this clone: The same CDR3 can be traced to other DNA sequences in this sample. The rearrangement joins TRBV18 to TRBJ2-7, with TRBD1 identical over 9 bases. V lost 1 base to trimming and J lost 3 bases; unmatched junction nucleotides: 1. The V gene's germline CDR1 is KGHSH and CDR2 LQKENI. The CDR3 contains 14 residues. In DNA form, the CDR3 reads TGTGCCAGCTCACCACGACAGGGGGTCTACGAGCAGTACTTC. Its translation: CASSPRQGVYEQYF. Together with reference TRBV18 and TRBJ2-7, the CDR3 gives the full variable domain: NAGVMQNPRHLVRRRGQEARLRCSPMKGHSHVYWYRQLPEEGLKFMVYLQKENIIDESGMPKERFSAEFPKEGPSILRIQQVVRGDSAAYFCASSPRQGVYEQYFGPGTRLTVT.

V gene TRBV19 combines with J gene TRBJ1-4; 9 bases match TRBD1. CDR3 size: 15 residues. Germline values: CDR1 LNHDA, CDR2 SQIVND (reference sequence). With V trimmed by 4 bases and J by 8 bases, 8 bases remained unmatched. CDR3 sequence reads: CASSTRDRVAEKLFF. The CDR3 nucleotides read TGTGCCAGTAGTACCCGGGACAGGGTTGCAGAAAAACTGTTTTTT.

V gene TRBV29-1 combines with J gene TRBJ1-5; possible D gene TRBD1, 5 bases. CDR1 and CDR2 (germline): SQVTM, ANQGSEA. Trimming removed 6 bases at V and 9 bases at J, with 15 bases between. The CDR3 has 12 amino acids. The CDR3 region has the DNA TGCAGCGTGACTCAGGGAGATGGGCCCCAGCATTTT. Its translation is CSVTQGDGPQHF.

The genes are TRBV10-2 and TRBJ2-1; D is possibly TRBD2 (5 bases). CDR3 size: 14 residues. Germline values: CDR1 WSHSY, CDR2 SAAADI. V shed 4 bases and J shed 0 bases, with 7 bases lying between them. CDR3 sequence reads: CASSGLSSYNEQFF. CDR3 sequence (DNA): TGCGCCAGCAGTGGACTAAGCTCCTACAATGAGCAGTTCTTC.

This chain uses TRBV7-8 with TRBJ1-2; 7 bases are a match to TRBD1. CDR3 length: 13 residues. V was clipped by 5 bases and J by 6 bases; unmatched bases: 6. Germline V gene data show CDR1 as SGHVS and CDR2 as FQNEAQ. The CDR3 coding sequence is TGTGCCAGCAGCCGTAACGGACAGGATGGCTACACCTTC. Protein: CASSRNGQDGYTF.